The T cell receptor (beta chain) described here comes from a study of blood T cell repertoires in COVID-19. Only in-frame clones appear in the TCRdb table, and some are missing; sequencing was by immunoSEQ multiplex PCR. The sample has about 9,000 clones; 80% to 90% are singletons. Germline V gives CDR1 MDHEN, CDR2 SYDVKM. This CDR3 is 15 amino acids long. With V trimmed by 6 bases and J by 6 bases, 10 bases remained unmatched. The chain carries TRBV28 and TRBJ2-1; 8 bases align to TRBD1. The TCR was taken from a human donor in a cohort sampled during active COVID-19. Sequenced input: peripheral blood. This CDR3 reads CASRIGQGALNEQFF. Here the CDR3 DNA reads TGTGCCAGCAGAATCGGGCAGGGGGCCCTCAATGAGCAGTTCTTC.